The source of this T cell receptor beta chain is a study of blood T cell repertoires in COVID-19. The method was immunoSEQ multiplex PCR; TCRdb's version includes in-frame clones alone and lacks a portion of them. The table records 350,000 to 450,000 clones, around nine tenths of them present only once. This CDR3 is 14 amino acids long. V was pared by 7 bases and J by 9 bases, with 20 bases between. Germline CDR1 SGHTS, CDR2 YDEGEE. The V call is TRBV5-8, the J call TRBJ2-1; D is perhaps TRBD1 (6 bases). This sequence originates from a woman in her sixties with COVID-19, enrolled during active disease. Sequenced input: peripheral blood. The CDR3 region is CASLQGHRTSEQFF. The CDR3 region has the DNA TGTGCCAGCCTCCAGGGACACAGGACCAGTGAGCAGTTCTTC.